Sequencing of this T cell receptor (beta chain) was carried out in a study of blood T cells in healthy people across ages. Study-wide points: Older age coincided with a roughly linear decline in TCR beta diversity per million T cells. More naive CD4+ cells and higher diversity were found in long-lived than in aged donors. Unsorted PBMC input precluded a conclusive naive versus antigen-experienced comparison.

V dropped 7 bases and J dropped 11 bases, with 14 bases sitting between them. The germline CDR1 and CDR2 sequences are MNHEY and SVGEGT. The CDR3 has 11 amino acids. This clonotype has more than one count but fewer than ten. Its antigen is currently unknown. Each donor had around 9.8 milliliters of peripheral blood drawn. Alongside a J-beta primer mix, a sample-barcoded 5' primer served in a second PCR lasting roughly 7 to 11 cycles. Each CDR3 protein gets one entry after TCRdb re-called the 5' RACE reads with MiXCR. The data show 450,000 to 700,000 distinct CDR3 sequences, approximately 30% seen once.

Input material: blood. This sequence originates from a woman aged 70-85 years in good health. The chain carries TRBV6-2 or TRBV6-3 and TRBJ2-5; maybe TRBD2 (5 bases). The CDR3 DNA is TGTGCCAGCACCTCTACGAGGGAGCAGTACTTC. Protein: CASTSTREQYF.